The rows below give T cell receptor beta chains drawn from one sample of a study of blood T cell repertoires in COVID-19. Some clones are missing from TCRdb's copy, which holds only in-frame ones; the method was immunoSEQ multiplex PCR. Found here are about 200,000 clones, 80% to 85% of them singletons; the top ten hold roughly 5%. The sample taken for sequencing was peripheral blood. Receptor source: a human donor in a cohort sampled during active COVID-19. CDR3s include the opening cysteine and the closing phenylalanine or tryptophan. The D gene is left open where the match is weak. Clone size, where shown, is once, few, many, or a class for clones that have expanded.

j_gene: TRBJ2-5; abundance: .; d_gene: TRBD1; v_gene: TRBV7-9; CDR3aa: CASSPRTRDRGFETQYF; CDR3nt: TGTGCCAGCAGCCCCCGGACCAGGGACAGGGGGTTTGAGACCCAGTACTTC
j_gene: TRBJ2-7; abundance: .; d_gene: TRBD1; v_gene: TRBV27; CDR3aa: CASSLAGTGLEQYF; CDR3nt: TGTGCCAGCAGTTTAGCGGGGACAGGTCTCGAGCAGTACTTC
j_gene: TRBJ2-5; abundance: once; d_gene: .; v_gene: TRBV27; CDR3aa: CASSPGHGGTQYF; CDR3nt: TGTGCCAGCAGTCCCGGACACGGCGGGACCCAGTACTTC
j_gene: TRBJ2-5; abundance: once; d_gene: .; v_gene: TRBV6-2/TRBV6-3; CDR3aa: CASSYAGSETQYF; CDR3nt: TGTGCCAGCAGTTACGCGGGATCGGAGACCCAGTACTTC
j_gene: TRBJ1-5; abundance: .; d_gene: .; v_gene: TRBV28; CDR3aa: CASSLSGEGQPQHF; CDR3nt: TGTGCCAGCAGTTTATCAGGAGAGGGTCAGCCCCAGCATTTT
j_gene: TRBJ1-2; abundance: .; d_gene: .; v_gene: TRBV7-8; CDR3aa: CASSYSTGTQTGYTF; CDR3nt: TGTGCCAGCAGCTACTCGACCGGGACACAAACTGGCTACACCTTC
j_gene: TRBJ2-7; abundance: .; d_gene: .; v_gene: TRBV24-1; CDR3aa: CATNRAPYEQYF; CDR3nt: TGTGCCACAAACAGGGCCCCCTACGAGCAGTACTTC
j_gene: TRBJ1-5; abundance: few; d_gene: TRBD1; v_gene: TRBV19; CDR3aa: CASSIQGVLYNQPQHF; CDR3nt: TGTGCCAGTAGTATACAGGGGGTTCTCTACAATCAGCCCCAGCATTTT
j_gene: TRBJ2-1; abundance: few; d_gene: TRBD2; v_gene: TRBV4-3; CDR3aa: CASSQGSGRAAEQFF; CDR3nt: TGCGCCAGCAGCCAAGGAAGCGGGAGGGCCGCTGAGCAGTTCTTC
j_gene: TRBJ2-5; abundance: .; d_gene: TRBD2; v_gene: TRBV19; CDR3aa: CASSSGRRQETQYF; CDR3nt: TGTGCCAGTAGTAGCGGGAGGCGTCAAGAGACCCAGTACTTC
j_gene: TRBJ2-7; abundance: .; d_gene: .; v_gene: TRBV19; CDR3aa: CASSPWDGGYEQYF; CDR3nt: TGTGCCAGTAGTCCATGGGACGGGGGCTACGAGCAGTACTTC
j_gene: TRBJ2-7; abundance: .; d_gene: TRBD2; v_gene: TRBV6-5; CDR3aa: CASSYSASGTYEQYF; CDR3nt: TGTGCCAGCAGTTACTCGGCTAGCGGGACCTACGAGCAGTACTTC
j_gene: TRBJ2-3; abundance: .; d_gene: .; v_gene: TRBV24-1; CDR3aa: CATSVTQNTDTQYF; CDR3nt: TGTGCCACCAGTGTGACACAAAACACAGATACGCAGTATTTT
j_gene: TRBJ2-5; abundance: .; d_gene: TRBD2; v_gene: TRBV11-2; CDR3aa: CASRLGRGGVHAGETQYF; CDR3nt: TGTGCCAGCAGGTTAGGGCGTGGGGGGGTTCATGCCGGAGAGACCCAGTACTTC
j_gene: TRBJ2-2; abundance: once; d_gene: TRBD2; v_gene: TRBV6-4; CDR3aa: CASRLTGGTGELFF; CDR3nt: TGTGCCAGCCGATTGACGGGAGGGACCGGGGAGCTGTTTTTT
j_gene: TRBJ2-7; abundance: .; d_gene: .; v_gene: TRBV3-1/TRBV3-2; CDR3aa: CASSQDLVGGAGEQYF; CDR3nt: TGTGCCAGCAGCCAAGATCTTGTGGGGGGAGCCGGCGAGCAGTACTTC
j_gene: TRBJ2-1; abundance: .; d_gene: .; v_gene: TRBV9; CDR3aa: CASSQGSGTYNEQFF; CDR3nt: TGTGCCAGCAGCCAGGGGAGCGGGACCTACAATGAGCAGTTCTTC
j_gene: TRBJ2-5; abundance: .; d_gene: TRBD1; v_gene: TRBV28; CDR3aa: CASTMGQGYETQYF; CDR3nt: TGTGCCAGCACCATGGGACAGGGGTATGAGACCCAGTACTTC
j_gene: TRBJ2-1; abundance: .; d_gene: TRBD2; v_gene: TRBV5-1; CDR3aa: CASSPGLAGRAYNEQFF; CDR3nt: TGCGCCAGCAGCCCGGGACTAGCGGGCAGGGCCTACAATGAGCAGTTCTTC
j_gene: TRBJ2-6; abundance: .; d_gene: .; v_gene: TRBV6-4; CDR3aa: CASSVSGEISSGANVLTF; CDR3nt: TGTGCCAGCAGCGTCTCTGGGGAGATAAGCTCTGGGGCCAACGTCCTGACTTTC
j_gene: TRBJ2-7; abundance: .; d_gene: .; v_gene: TRBV21-1; CDR3aa: CASSKGPHSYEQYF; CDR3nt: TGTGCCAGCAGCAAAGGGCCTCACTCCTACGAGCAGTACTTC
j_gene: TRBJ2-7; abundance: .; d_gene: .; v_gene: TRBV5-1; CDR3aa: CASSLGFTAVYEQYF; CDR3nt: TGCGCCAGCAGCTTAGGGTTTACAGCGGTCTACGAGCAGTACTTC
j_gene: TRBJ1-2; abundance: .; d_gene: .; v_gene: TRBV24-1; CDR3aa: CATSVAGNYGYTF; CDR3nt: TGTGCCACCAGTGTAGCGGGTAACTATGGCTACACCTTC
j_gene: TRBJ1-4; abundance: few; d_gene: TRBD1; v_gene: TRBV30; CDR3aa: CAWSRQGANEKLFF; CDR3nt: TGTGCCTGGAGCCGACAGGGGGCTAATGAAAAACTGTTTTTT
j_gene: TRBJ2-7; abundance: .; d_gene: TRBD1; v_gene: TRBV7-9; CDR3aa: CASSPGTGGLYEQYF; CDR3nt: TGTGCCAGCAGCCCGGGGACAGGGGGCTTGTACGAGCAGTACTTC
j_gene: TRBJ2-2; abundance: few; d_gene: .; v_gene: TRBV19; CDR3aa: CASSIAQGVTGELFF; CDR3nt: TGTGCCAGTAGTATTGCGCAGGGTGTCACCGGGGAGCTGTTTTTT
j_gene: TRBJ2-1; abundance: .; d_gene: TRBD2; v_gene: TRBV10-3; CDR3aa: CAIRKTSGLSYNEQFF; CDR3nt: TGTGCCATCAGGAAGACTAGCGGGCTCTCCTACAATGAGCAGTTCTTC
j_gene: TRBJ2-7; abundance: .; d_gene: TRBD2; v_gene: TRBV4-3; CDR3aa: CASSQEPAGVASYEQYF; CDR3nt: TGCGCCAGCAGCCAAGAACCAGCGGGAGTCGCGTCCTACGAGCAGTACTTC
j_gene: TRBJ1-2; abundance: .; d_gene: .; v_gene: TRBV4-1; CDR3aa: CASSQDDQRPPGGYTF; CDR3nt: TGCGCCAGCAGCCAAGATGATCAGCGACCCCCGGGTGGCTACACCTTC
j_gene: TRBJ2-6; abundance: once; d_gene: .; v_gene: TRBV15; CDR3aa: CATGRQAYSGANVLTF; CDR3nt: TGTGCCACCGGGAGACAGGCTTACTCTGGGGCCAACGTCCTGACTTTC
j_gene: TRBJ1-3; abundance: few; d_gene: .; v_gene: TRBV5-6; CDR3aa: CASSPGSTGNTIYF; CDR3nt: TGTGCCAGCAGCCCAGGGTCTACTGGAAACACCATATATTTT
j_gene: TRBJ2-5; abundance: .; d_gene: TRBD2; v_gene: TRBV2; CDR3aa: CASRGGTSVEYF; CDR3nt: TGTGCCAGCAGGGGTGGGACTAGCGTTGAGTACTTC
j_gene: TRBJ2-1; abundance: .; d_gene: TRBD2; v_gene: TRBV3-1/TRBV3-2; CDR3aa: CASSHFKLAGSYEQFF; CDR3nt: TGTGCCAGCAGCCACTTCAAACTAGCGGGATCTTATGAGCAGTTCTTC
j_gene: TRBJ1-1; abundance: .; d_gene: .; v_gene: TRBV7-3; CDR3aa: CASSRGIGTEAFF; CDR3nt: TGTGCCAGCAGCAGAGGGATTGGCACTGAAGCTTTCTTT
j_gene: TRBJ2-5; abundance: .; d_gene: .; v_gene: TRBV10-3; CDR3aa: CAISPGMGETQYF; CDR3nt: TGTGCCATCAGTCCAGGGATGGGAGAGACCCAGTACTTC
j_gene: TRBJ2-6; abundance: .; d_gene: .; v_gene: TRBV11-2; CDR3aa: CASSFYRSGANVLTF; CDR3nt: TGTGCCAGCAGCTTTTACCGGTCCGGGGCCAACGTCCTGACTTTC
j_gene: TRBJ1-5; abundance: few; d_gene: TRBD1; v_gene: TRBV6-2/TRBV6-3; CDR3aa: CASSSHRGYWNQPQHF; CDR3nt: TGTGCCAGCAGTTCACACAGGGGATACTGGAATCAGCCCCAGCATTTT
j_gene: TRBJ2-6; abundance: .; d_gene: .; v_gene: TRBV5-1; CDR3aa: CASSLGTAGANVLTF; CDR3nt: TGCGCCAGCAGCTTGGGGACAGCCGGGGCCAACGTCCTGACTTTC
j_gene: TRBJ1-1; abundance: .; d_gene: TRBD1; v_gene: TRBV5-1; CDR3aa: CASTKTGENTEAFF; CDR3nt: TGCGCCAGCACCAAGACAGGGGAAAACACTGAAGCTTTCTTT
j_gene: TRBJ2-7; abundance: .; d_gene: TRBD2; v_gene: TRBV5-1; CDR3aa: CASSPGASGSYEQYF; CDR3nt: TGCGCCAGCAGCCCCGGGGCTAGCGGGAGCTACGAGCAGTACTTC
j_gene: TRBJ2-7; abundance: .; d_gene: .; v_gene: TRBV15; CDR3aa: CATSRDTSYEQYF; CDR3nt: TGTGCCACCAGCAGAGATACCAGCTACGAGCAGTACTTC
j_gene: TRBJ2-7; abundance: .; d_gene: TRBD2; v_gene: TRBV19; CDR3aa: CASRGGTSGSTYEQYF; CDR3nt: TGTGCCAGTAGAGGAGGGACTAGCGGCAGTACCTACGAGCAGTACTTC
j_gene: TRBJ2-7; abundance: few; d_gene: TRBD2; v_gene: TRBV2; CDR3aa: CASSEAASGGNSYEQYF; CDR3nt: TGTGCCAGCAGTGAAGCGGCTAGCGGGGGAAACTCCTACGAGCAGTACTTC
j_gene: TRBJ2-2; abundance: .; d_gene: .; v_gene: TRBV7-3; CDR3aa: CASSPYPGTLPSELFF; CDR3nt: TGTGCCAGCAGCCCCTACCCCGGGACATTACCTTCGGAGCTGTTTTTT
j_gene: TRBJ1-1; abundance: .; d_gene: .; v_gene: TRBV5-1; CDR3aa: CASSLVPLEISTEAFF; CDR3nt: TGCGCCAGCAGCTTGGTGCCCCTCGAGATTAGCACTGAAGCTTTCTTT
j_gene: TRBJ2-1; abundance: .; d_gene: TRBD2; v_gene: TRBV7-3; CDR3aa: CASSLTASGRRNEQFF; CDR3nt: TGTGCCAGCAGCTTAACCGCTAGCGGGAGGCGGAATGAGCAGTTCTTC
j_gene: TRBJ1-1; abundance: .; d_gene: .; v_gene: TRBV4-2; CDR3aa: CASSQDPGQTASEAFF; CDR3nt: TGTGCCAGCAGCCAAGATCCAGGACAGACAGCTTCTGAAGCTTTCTTT